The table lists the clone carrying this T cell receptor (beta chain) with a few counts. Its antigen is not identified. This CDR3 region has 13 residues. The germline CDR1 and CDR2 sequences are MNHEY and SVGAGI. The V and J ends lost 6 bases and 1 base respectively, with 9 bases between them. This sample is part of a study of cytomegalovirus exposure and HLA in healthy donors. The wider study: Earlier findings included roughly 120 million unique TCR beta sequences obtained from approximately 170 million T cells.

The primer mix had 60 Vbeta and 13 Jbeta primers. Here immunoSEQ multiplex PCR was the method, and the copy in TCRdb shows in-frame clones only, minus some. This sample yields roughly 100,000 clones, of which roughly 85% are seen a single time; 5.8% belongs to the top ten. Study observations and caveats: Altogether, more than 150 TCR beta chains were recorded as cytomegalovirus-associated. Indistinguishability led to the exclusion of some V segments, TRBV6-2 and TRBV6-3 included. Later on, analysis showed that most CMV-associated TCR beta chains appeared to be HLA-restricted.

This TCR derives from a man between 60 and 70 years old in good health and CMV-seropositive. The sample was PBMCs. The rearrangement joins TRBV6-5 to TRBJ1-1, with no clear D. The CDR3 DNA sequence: TGTGCCAGCAGCTTACAGAGGAACACTGAAGCTTTCTTT. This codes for CASSLQRNTEAFF.